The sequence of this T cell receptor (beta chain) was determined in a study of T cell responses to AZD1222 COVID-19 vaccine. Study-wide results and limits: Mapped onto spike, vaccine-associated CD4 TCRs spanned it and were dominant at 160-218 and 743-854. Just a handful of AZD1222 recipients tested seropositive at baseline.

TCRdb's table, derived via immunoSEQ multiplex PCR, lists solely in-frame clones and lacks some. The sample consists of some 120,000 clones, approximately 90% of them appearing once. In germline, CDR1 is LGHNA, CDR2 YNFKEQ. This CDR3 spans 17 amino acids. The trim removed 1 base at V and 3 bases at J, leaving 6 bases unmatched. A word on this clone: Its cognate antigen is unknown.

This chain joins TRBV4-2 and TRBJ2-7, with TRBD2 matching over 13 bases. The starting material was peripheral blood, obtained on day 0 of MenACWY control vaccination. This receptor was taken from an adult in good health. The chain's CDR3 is CASSQAPGLAGDYEQYF. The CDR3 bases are TGTGCCAGCAGCCAAGCTCCCGGACTAGCGGGAGACTACGAGCAGTACTTC.